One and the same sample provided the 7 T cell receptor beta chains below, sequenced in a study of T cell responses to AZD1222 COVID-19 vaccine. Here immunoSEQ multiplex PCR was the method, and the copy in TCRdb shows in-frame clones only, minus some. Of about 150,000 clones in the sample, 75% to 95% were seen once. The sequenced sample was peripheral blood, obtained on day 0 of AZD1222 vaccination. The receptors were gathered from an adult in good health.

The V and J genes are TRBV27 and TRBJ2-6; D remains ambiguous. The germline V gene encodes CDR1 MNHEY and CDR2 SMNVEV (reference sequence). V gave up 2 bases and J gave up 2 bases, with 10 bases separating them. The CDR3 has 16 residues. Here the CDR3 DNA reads TGTGCCAGCAGTTTACTACAGATCCCTGGGGCCAACGTCCTGACTTTC. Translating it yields CASSLLQIPGANVLTF.

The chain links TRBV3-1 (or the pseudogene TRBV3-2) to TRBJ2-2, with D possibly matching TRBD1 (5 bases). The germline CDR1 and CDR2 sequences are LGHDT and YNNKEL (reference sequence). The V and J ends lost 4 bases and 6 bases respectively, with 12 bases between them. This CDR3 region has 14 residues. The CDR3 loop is CASSLLRAAGELFF. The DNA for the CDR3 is TGTGCCAGCAGCCTCCTCAGGGCGGCCGGGGAGCTGTTTTTT.

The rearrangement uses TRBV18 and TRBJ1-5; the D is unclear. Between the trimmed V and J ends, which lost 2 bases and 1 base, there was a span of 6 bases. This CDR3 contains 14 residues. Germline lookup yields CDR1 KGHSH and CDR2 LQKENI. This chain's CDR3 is CASSPLESNQPQHF. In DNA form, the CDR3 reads TGTGCCAGCTCACCATTGGAGAGCAATCAGCCCCAGCATTTT.

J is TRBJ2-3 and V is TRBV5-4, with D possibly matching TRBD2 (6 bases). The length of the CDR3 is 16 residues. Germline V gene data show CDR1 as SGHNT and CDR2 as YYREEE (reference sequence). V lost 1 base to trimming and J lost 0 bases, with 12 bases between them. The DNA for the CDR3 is TGTGCCAGCAGCTTGCTTAGCGGCACTAGCACAGATACGCAGTATTTT. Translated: CASSLLSGTSTDTQYF.

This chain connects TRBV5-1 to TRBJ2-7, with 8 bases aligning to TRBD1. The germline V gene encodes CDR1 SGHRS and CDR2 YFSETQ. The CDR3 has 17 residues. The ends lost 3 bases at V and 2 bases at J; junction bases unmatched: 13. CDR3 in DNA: TGCGCCAGCAGCTCCGACATATGGACAGGGCAAACCTACGAGCAGTACTTC. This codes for CASSSDIWTGQTYEQYF.

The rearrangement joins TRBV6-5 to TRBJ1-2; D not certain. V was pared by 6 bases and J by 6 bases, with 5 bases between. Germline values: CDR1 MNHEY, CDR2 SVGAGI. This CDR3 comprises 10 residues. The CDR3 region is CASRKDGYTF. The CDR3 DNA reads TGTGCCAGCAGAAAGGATGGCTACACCTTC.

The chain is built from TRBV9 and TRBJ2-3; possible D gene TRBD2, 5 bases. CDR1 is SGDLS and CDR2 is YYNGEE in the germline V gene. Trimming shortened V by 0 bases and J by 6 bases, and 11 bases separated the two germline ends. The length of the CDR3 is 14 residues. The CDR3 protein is CASSVDGSTDTQYF. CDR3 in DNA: TGTGCCAGCAGCGTAGATGGGAGTACCGATACGCAGTATTTT.